This T cell receptor beta chain was recovered during a study of shared clonotypes between healthy human individuals. The CDR3 has 13 amino acids. V lost 5 bases to trimming and J lost 3 bases, with 11 bases between them. Germline V gene lookup returns CDR1 MDHEN and CDR2 SYDVKM. Donors included only healthy HIV-negative adults lacking recent acute infections or vaccinations. The table lists this clone with a count of one. Antigen: not known. The study's findings and limits: Sequencing depth was expected to affect clonotype sharing among donors.

Authors' data handling: In the immunoSEQ data, sequences were junction-only and lacked quality scores, so filtering differed. Sequencing was performed with immunoSEQ multiplex PCR; in TCRdb, only in-frame clones are kept and a portion is missing. From that table come the V and J calls and clone size; the DNA was used to work out D and trimming. There are roughly 500,000 clones in the sample; 76% occur only once, and 10% to 15% lies in the top ten. The origin of this receptor is a woman between 40 and 50 years old in good health. Some clones in this sample may be carry-over from other donors' samples. Sequenced: PBMCs. This chain uses TRBV28 with TRBJ2-7; D is ambiguous. The CDR3 sequence: CASSELNYYEQYF. CDR3 nucleotides: TGTGCCAGCAGTGAACTCAATTACTACGAGCAGTACTTC.